A single sample is the source of the 3 T cell receptor beta chains below, sequenced in a study of brain metastases from non-small cell lung cancer. The table came from immunoSEQ multiplex PCR; TCRdb's copy has only in-frame clones and leaves some out. The table lists 4,500 to 6,000 clones, roughly 85% of them singletons. Sample: primary lung tumor tissue. These receptors originate from a donor at least 40 years old with non-small cell lung cancer.

The chain carries TRBV6-5 and TRBJ1-6; D gene unclear. Germline V CDR1 and CDR2: MNHEY, SVGAGI. The V gene lost 6 bases and the J gene lost 7 bases, with 10 bases spanning the gap. The CDR3 totals 13 residues. CDR3 sequence: CASSPRANSPLHF. The CDR3 DNA reads TGTGCCAGCAGCCCGCGGGCCAATTCACCCCTCCACTTT.

The rearrangement uses TRBV18 and TRBJ1-1, with 9 bases fitting TRBD1. The CDR3 runs 18 residues. Germline CDR1 KGHSH, CDR2 LQKENI. The trim removed 6 bases at V and 0 bases at J, leaving 14 bases unmatched. The CDR3 nucleotides read TGTGCCAGCTCTTCTCTTGCGGCACAGGGGGCCATGAACACTGAAGCTTTCTTT. This codes for CASSSLAAQGAMNTEAFF.

V and J are TRBV7-2 and TRBJ2-2; TRBD2 matches at 9 bases. This CDR3 comprises 17 residues. The V gene end was trimmed by 4 bases and the J gene end by 0 bases; junction bases not matched to a gene: 6. Germline CDR1 reads SGHTA; CDR2 reads FQGNSA. The DNA for the CDR3 is TGTGCCAGCAGCTGGACTAGCGAGAGCGCGAACACCGGGGAGCTGTTTTTT. Translating gives CASSWTSESANTGELFF.